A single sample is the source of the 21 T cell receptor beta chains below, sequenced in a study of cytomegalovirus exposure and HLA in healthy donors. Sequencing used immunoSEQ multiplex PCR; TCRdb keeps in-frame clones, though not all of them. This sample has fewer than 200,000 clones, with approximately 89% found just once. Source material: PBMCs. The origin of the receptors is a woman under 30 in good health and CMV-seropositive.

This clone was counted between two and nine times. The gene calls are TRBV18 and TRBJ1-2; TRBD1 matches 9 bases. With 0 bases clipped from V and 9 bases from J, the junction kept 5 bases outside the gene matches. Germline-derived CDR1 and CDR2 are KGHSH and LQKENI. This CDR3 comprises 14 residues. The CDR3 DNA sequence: TGTGCCAGCTCACCACCGGGACAGGGCAGGAGCTACACCTTC. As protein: CASSPPGQGRSYTF.

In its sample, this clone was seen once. CDR3 loop: CASSLAGGNSYEQYF. For the CDR3, the DNA is TGTGCCAGCAGCTTAGCGGGCGGGAACTCCTACGAGCAGTACTTC. The genes are TRBV11-3 and TRBJ2-7, with D tentatively TRBD2 (6 bases). The germline gives CDR1 SGHNT, CDR2 YENEEA. This CDR3 is 15 amino acids long. Trimming cost V 1 base and J 0 bases, with 10 bases left between them.

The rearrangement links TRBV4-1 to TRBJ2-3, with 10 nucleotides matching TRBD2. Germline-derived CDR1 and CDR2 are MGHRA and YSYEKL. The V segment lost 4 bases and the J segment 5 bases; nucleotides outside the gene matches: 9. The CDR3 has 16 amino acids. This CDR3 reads CASSPREREGRDTQYF. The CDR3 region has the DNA TGCGCCAGCAGCCCGAGGGAGCGGGAGGGAAGAGATACGCAGTATTTT.

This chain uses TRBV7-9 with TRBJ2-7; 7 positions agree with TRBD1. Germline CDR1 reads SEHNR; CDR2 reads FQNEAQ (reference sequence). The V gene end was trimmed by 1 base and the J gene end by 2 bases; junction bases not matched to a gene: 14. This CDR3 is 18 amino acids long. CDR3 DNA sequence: TGTGCCAGCAGCTTAGGGTTTATTCCTGGACAGGCCACCTACGAGCAGTACTTC. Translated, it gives CASSLGFIPGQATYEQYF.

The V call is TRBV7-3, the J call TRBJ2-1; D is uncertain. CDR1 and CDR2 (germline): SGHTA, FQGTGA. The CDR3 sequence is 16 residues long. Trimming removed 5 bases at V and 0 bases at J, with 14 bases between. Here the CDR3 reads CASSPRVGLSYNEQFF. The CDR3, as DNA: TGTGCCAGCAGCCCCCGGGTGGGTCTCTCCTACAATGAGCAGTTCTTC.

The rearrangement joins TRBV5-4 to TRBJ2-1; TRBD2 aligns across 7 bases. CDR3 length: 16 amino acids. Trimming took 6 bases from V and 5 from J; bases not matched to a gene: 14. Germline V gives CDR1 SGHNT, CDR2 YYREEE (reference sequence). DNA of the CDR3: TGTGCCAGCACCGATCGTGGCGGGAGAAATAACAATGAGCAGTTCTTC. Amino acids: CASTDRGGRNNNEQFF.

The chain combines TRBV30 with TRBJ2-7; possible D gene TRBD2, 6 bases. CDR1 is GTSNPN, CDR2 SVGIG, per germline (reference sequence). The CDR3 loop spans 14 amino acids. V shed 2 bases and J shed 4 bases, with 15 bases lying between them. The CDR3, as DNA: TGTGCCTGGAGTCGACTAGGGTCCATTTACGAGCAGTACTTC. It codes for CAWSRLGSIYEQYF.

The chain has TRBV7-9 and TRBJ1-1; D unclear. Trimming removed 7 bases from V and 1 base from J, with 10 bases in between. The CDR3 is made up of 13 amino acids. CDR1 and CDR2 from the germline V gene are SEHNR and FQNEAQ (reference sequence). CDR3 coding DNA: TGTGCCAGCAAGAGACTAGGGAACACTGAAGCTTTCTTT. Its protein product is CASKRLGNTEAFF.

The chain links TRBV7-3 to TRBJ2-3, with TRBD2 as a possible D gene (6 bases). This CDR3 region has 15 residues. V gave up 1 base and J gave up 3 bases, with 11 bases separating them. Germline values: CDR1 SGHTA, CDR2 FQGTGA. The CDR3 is CASSLKGLKTDTQYF. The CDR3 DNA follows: TGTGCCAGCAGCTTAAAGGGACTTAAAACAGATACGCAGTATTTT.

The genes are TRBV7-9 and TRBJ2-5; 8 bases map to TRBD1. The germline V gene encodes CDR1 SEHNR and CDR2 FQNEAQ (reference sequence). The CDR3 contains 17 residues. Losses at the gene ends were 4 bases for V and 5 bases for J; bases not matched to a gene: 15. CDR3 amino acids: CASSSGPRVRGLETQYF. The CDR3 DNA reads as TGTGCCAGCAGCTCAGGCCCCAGGGTCAGGGGGCTGGAGACCCAGTACTTC.

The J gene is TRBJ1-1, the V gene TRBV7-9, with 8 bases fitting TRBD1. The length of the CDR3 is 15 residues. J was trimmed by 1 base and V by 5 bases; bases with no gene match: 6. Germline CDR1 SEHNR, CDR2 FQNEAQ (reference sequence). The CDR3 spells CASSPRQGANTEAFF. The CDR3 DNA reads TGTGCCAGCAGCCCAAGGCAGGGGGCGAACACTGAAGCTTTCTTT.

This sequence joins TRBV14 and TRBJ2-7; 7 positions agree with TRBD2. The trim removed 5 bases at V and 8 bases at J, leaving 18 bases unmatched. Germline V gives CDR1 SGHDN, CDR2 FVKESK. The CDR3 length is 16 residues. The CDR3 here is CASSSDPGLRPTKQYF. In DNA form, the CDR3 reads TGTGCCAGCAGCTCAGATCCGGGACTACGACCTACGAAGCAGTACTTC.

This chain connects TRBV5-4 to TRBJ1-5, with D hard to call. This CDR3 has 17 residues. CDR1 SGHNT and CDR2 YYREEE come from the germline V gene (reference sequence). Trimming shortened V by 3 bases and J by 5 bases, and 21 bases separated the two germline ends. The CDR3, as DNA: TGTGCCAGCAGCTCGCTATATCCCTCGCGGGTGTATCAGCCCCAGCATTTT. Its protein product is CASSSLYPSRVYQPQHF.

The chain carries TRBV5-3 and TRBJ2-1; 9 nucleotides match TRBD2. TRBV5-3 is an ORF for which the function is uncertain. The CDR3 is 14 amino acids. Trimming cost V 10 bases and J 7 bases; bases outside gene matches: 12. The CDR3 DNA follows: TGTGCCGACACAGGTAGCGGGGGATTAAATGAGCAGTTCTTC. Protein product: CADTGSGGLNEQFF.

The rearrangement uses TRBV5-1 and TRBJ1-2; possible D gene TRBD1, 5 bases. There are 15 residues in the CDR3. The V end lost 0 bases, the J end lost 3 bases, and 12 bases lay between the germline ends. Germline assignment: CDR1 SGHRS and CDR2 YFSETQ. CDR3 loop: CASSLAAGLDYGYTF. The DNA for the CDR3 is TGCGCCAGCAGCTTGGCTGCAGGGCTAGACTATGGCTACACCTTC.

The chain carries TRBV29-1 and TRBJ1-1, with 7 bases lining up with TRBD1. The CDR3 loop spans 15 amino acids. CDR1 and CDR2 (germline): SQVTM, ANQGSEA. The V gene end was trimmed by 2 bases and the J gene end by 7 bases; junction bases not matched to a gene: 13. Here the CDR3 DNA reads TGCAGCGTTGAAAGTGGAAGGACAGGATGGGGTGAAGCTTTCTTT. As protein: CSVESGRTGWGEAFF.

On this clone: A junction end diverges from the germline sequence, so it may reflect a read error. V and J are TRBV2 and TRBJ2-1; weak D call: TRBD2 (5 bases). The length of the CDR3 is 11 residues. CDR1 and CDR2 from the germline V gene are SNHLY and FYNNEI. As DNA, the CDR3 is TGTGCCAGCAGCGAAGGCGGGGAGCAGTTCTTC. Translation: CASSEGGEQFF.

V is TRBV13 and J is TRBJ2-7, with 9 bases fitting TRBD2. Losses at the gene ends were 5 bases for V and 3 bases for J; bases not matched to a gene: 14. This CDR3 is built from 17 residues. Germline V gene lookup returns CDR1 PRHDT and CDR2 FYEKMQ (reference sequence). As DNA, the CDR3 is TGTGCCAGCAGCCCAACCCCGGGTAGCGGGAGCGTCTACGAGCAGTACTTC. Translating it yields CASSPTPGSGSVYEQYF.

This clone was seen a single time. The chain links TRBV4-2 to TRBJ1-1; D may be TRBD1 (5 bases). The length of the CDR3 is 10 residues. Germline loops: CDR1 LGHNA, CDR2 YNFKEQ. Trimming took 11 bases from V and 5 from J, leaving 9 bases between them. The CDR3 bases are TGTGCCGCGGGGGGTACTGAAGCTTTCTTT. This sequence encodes CAAGGTEAFF.

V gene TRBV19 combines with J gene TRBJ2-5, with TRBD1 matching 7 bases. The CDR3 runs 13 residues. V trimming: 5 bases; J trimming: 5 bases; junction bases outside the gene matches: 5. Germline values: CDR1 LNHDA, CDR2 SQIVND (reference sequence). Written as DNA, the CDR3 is TGTGCCAGTAGTGACAGGGATGTGGAGACCCAGTACTTC. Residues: CASSDRDVETQYF.

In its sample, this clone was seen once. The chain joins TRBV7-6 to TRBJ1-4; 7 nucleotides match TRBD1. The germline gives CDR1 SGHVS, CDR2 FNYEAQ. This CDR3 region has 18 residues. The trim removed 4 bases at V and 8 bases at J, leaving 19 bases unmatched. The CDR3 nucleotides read TGTGCCAGCAGCTCGCTCCCGACGAGAGGGGGCTCCAGGGAAAAACTGTTTTTT. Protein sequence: CASSSLPTRGGSREKLFF. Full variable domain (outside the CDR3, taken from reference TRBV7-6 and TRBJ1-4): GAGVSQSPRYKVTKRGQDVALRCDPISGHVSLYWYRQALGQGPEFLTYFNYEAQQDKSGLPNDRFSAERPEGSISTLTIQRTEQRDSAMYRCASSSLPTRGGSREKLFFGSGTQLSVL.